The 7 T cell receptor beta chains given below trace back to one sample, sequenced in a study of blood T cell repertoires in COVID-19. Profiled with immunoSEQ multiplex PCR; TCRdb holds only in-frame clones, not every one. The sample consists of around 370,000 clones, 88% of them appearing once. Sequenced input: PBMCs or T cells enriched from blood (not recorded which). The receptor source for this set is a woman between 18 and 29 years old who had recovered from COVID-19.

The gene calls are TRBV4-1 and TRBJ2-1; a weak D match, TRBD2 (5 bases). The CDR3 has 14 amino acids. Germline CDR1 MGHRA, CDR2 YSYEKL. Trimming removed 3 bases from V and 5 bases from J, with 11 bases in between. The CDR3 nucleotides are TGCGCCAGCAGCCATACCGGGATGCACAATGAGCAGTTCTTC. Translated, it gives CASSHTGMHNEQFF.

The rearrangement uses TRBV5-4 and TRBJ1-2; TRBD1 is a possible D gene (5 bases). Trimming took 3 bases from V and 2 from J, leaving 17 bases between them. This CDR3 contains 16 residues. Looked up from germline, CDR1 is SGHNT and CDR2 is YYREEE (reference sequence). CDR3 residues: CASSSLGGEENYGYTF. In DNA form, the CDR3 reads TGTGCCAGCAGCTCCCTGGGGGGGGAGGAAAACTATGGCTACACCTTC.

The CDR3 bases are TGTGCCAGCAGCCGAGATTTCAGGGGCTATGGCTACACCTTC. Protein product: CASSRDFRGYGYTF. The V and J genes are TRBV3-1 (or the pseudogene TRBV3-2) and TRBJ1-2, with D perhaps TRBD1 (6 bases). The length of the CDR3 is 14 residues. Germline lookup yields CDR1 LGHDT and CDR2 YNNKEL (reference sequence). Trimming removed 4 bases at V and 4 bases at J, with 13 bases between.

V gene TRBV7-2 combines with J gene TRBJ2-1, with 10 bases fitting TRBD2. The V and J ends lost 7 bases and 3 bases, in that order; junction bases with no gene match: 12. The CDR3 length is 17 residues. Per the germline V gene, CDR1 is SGHTA and CDR2 is FQGNSA. CDR3 amino acids: CASTRLGTSEFYNEQFF. CDR3 in DNA: TGTGCCAGCACCCGACTTGGGACTAGCGAATTCTACAATGAGCAGTTCTTC.

This rearrangement joins TRBV19 to TRBJ1-1; 7 bases fit TRBD1. The CDR3 consists of 14 residues. Trimming took 5 bases from V and 4 from J; bases not matched to a gene: 7. Germline assignment: CDR1 LNHDA and CDR2 SQIVND (reference sequence). CDR3 nucleotide sequence: TGTGCCAGTAGTCCACCTCACAGGGGCACTGAAGCTTTCTTT. It translates to CASSPPHRGTEAFF. Variable domain in full (rest from reference TRBV19 and TRBJ1-1): DGGITQSPKYLFRKEGQNVTLSCEQNLNHDAMYWYRQDPGQGLRLIYYSQIVNDFQKGDIAEGYSVSREKKESFPLTVTSAQKNPTAFYLCASSPPHRGTEAFFGQGTRLTVV.

Note on this clone: The junction does not match germline at one end; this may be a read error. This chain uses TRBV19 with TRBJ2-1; 8 bases map to TRBD1. CDR1 LNHDA and CDR2 SQIVND come from the germline V gene (reference sequence). CDR3 length equals 16 residues. CDR3 bases: TGTGCCAGTAGTCTCGCGACAGGGGTCTCCTCCAATGAGCAGTTCTTC. Its protein is CASSLATGVSSNEQFF.

The chain joins TRBV3-1 (or the pseudogene TRBV3-2) to TRBJ2-5; 8 bases map to TRBD2. The CDR3 has 16 residues. The V segment lost 4 bases and the J segment 0 bases; nucleotides outside the gene matches: 7. Germline V gene lookup returns CDR1 LGHDT and CDR2 YNNKEL (reference sequence). CDR3 in amino acids: CASSRPASGYQETQYF. The CDR3 region has the DNA TGTGCCAGCAGCCGGCCGGCTAGCGGGTACCAAGAGACCCAGTACTTC.